This T cell receptor (beta chain) was retrieved from a study of blood T cell repertoires in COVID-19. Whole-study context: The United States, Italy and Spain provided the acute and convalescent COVID-19 samples.

Data came from immunoSEQ multiplex PCR; TCRdb stores just in-frame clones and leaves some out. The sample lists 150,000 to 200,000 clones; about 92% were seen once. The V end lost 2 bases, the J end lost 5 bases, and 12 bases lay between the germline ends. Per germline, CDR1 MDHEN and CDR2 SYDVKM. The CDR3 has 14 amino acids. The sample taken for sequencing was peripheral blood. V is TRBV28 and J is TRBJ2-5, with D maybe TRBD1 (5 bases). The receptor comes from a man aged 55 to 69 with active or convalescent COVID-19. The CDR3 sequence: CASSLGALMETQYF. The CDR3 region has the DNA TGTGCCAGCAGTTTAGGGGCCCTGATGGAGACCCAGTACTTC.